Below are 5 T cell receptor beta chains sequenced from a single sample in a study of neurological immune-mediated disorders. Time point indicated: longitudinal time-point 1 (baseline). TCRdb called the 5' RACE reads again in MiXCR, with one record for every CDR3 protein. Of about 60,000 distinct CDR3 sequences in the sample, around 10% were seen once. The sample comprised PBMCs. The source is a male donor with HTLV-1-associated myelopathy (HAM/TSP).

This clonotype was detected once. The rearrangement uses TRBV2 and TRBJ2-6; maybe TRBD1 (6 bases). The V end was cut by 10 bases, the J end by 19 bases, with 17 bases between. The CDR3 length is 10 residues. CDR1 SNHLY and CDR2 FYNNEI come from the germline V gene. As DNA, the CDR3 is TGTGCCAACGGTGGACAGTGCCCAACTTTC. Protein: CANGGQCPTF.

Many counts were recorded for this clonotype. The chain links TRBV12-3 or TRBV12-4 to TRBJ1-1, with D possibly being TRBD1 (6 bases). Deletions cut 6 bases from V and 1 base from J, with 15 bases between. The CDR3 is 15 residues long. CDR3: CASRLTDRRNTEAFF. CDR3 nucleotides: TGTGCCAGCAGGTTAACCGACAGGCGGAACACTGAAGCTTTCTTT.

In its sample, this clonotype was seen many times. The V call is TRBV28, the J call TRBJ1-5; D is perhaps TRBD1 (5 bases). The CDR3 extends over 15 amino acids. CDR1 MDHEN and CDR2 SYDVKM come from the germline V gene. Deletions cut 4 bases from V and 3 bases from J, with 13 bases between. CDR3 amino acids: CASSYPPGLNQPQHF. Here the CDR3 DNA reads TGTGCCAGCAGTTACCCTCCGGGACTCAATCAGCCCCAGCATTTT. Full variable domain (rest looked up from reference TRBV28 and TRBJ1-5): DVKVTQSSRYLVKRTGEKVFLECVQDMDHENMFWYRQDPGLGLRLIYFSYDVKMKEKGDIPEGYSVSREKKERFSLILESASTNQTSMYLCASSYPPGLNQPQHFGDGTRLSIL.

There are many counts of this clonotype. The chain links TRBV6-1 to TRBJ1-3; D is perhaps TRBD1 (6 bases). The CDR3 contains 14 residues. V dropped 4 bases and J dropped 2 bases, with 9 bases sitting between them. The germline V gene encodes CDR1 MNHNS and CDR2 SASEGT. CDR3 region: CASSASGAGNTIYF. The CDR3 DNA reads as TGTGCCAGCAGTGCCTCAGGGGCTGGAAACACCATATATTTT.

This clonotype was seen at least ten times. This chain uses TRBV6-2 or TRBV6-3 with TRBJ1-1, with D maybe TRBD1 (6 bases). Germline CDR1 MNHEY, CDR2 SVGEGT. This CDR3 has 14 residues. Between the trimmed V and J ends, which lost 3 bases and 5 bases, there was a span of 13 bases. The CDR3: CASSYQGRDTEAFF. The CDR3 DNA sequence: TGTGCCAGCAGTTATCAGGGGAGGGATACTGAAGCTTTCTTT.